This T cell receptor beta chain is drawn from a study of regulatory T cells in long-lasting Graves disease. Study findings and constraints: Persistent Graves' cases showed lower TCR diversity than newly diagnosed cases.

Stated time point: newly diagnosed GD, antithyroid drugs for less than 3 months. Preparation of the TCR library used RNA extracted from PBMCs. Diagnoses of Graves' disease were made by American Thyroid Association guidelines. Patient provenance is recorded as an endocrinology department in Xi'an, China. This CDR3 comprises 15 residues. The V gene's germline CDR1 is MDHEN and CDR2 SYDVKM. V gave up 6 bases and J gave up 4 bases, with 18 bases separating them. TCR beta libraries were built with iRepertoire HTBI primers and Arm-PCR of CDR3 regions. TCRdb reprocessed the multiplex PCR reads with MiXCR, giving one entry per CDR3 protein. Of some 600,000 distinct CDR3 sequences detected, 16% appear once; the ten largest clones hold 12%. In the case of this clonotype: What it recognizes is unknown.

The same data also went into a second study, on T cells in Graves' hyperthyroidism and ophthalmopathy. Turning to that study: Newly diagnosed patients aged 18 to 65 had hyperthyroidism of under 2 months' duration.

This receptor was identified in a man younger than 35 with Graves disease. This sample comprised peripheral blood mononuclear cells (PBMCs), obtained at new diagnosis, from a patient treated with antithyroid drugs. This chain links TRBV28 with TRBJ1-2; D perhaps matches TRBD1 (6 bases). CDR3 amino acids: CASRNRDGGSYGYTF. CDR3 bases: TGTGCCAGCAGAAATAGGGACGGGGGCAGCTATGGCTACACCTTC.